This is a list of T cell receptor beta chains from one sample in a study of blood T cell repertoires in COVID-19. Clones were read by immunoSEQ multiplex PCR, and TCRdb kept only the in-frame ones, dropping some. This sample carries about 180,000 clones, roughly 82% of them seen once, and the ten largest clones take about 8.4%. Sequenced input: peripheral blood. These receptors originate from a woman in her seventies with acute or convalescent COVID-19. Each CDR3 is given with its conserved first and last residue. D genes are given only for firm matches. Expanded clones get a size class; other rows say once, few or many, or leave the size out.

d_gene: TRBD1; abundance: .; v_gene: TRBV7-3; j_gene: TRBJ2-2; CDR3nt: TGTGCCAGCAGCCCTCGCCCAAACACAGGGGGCGCGCCCGGGGAGCTGTTTTTT; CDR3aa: CASSPRPNTGGAPGELFF
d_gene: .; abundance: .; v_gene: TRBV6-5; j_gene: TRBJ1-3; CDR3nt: TGTGCCACCATTTTGACAGGAGGCTCTGGAAACACCATATATTTT; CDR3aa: CATILTGGSGNTIYF
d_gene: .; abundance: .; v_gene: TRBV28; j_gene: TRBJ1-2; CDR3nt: TGTGCCAGCAGTAAGAGATATGGCTACACCTTC; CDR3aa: CASSKRYGYTF
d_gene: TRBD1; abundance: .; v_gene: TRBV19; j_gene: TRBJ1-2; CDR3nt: TGTGCCAGTAGTTTTCCGACAGGGGAGGAAGGAGGCTACACCTTC; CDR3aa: CASSFPTGEEGGYTF
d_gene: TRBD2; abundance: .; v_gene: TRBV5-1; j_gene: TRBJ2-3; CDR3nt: TGCGCCAGCAGCGTTTGGGCGGGGGGCCTGGAAGATACGCAGTATTTT; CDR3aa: CASSVWAGGLEDTQYF
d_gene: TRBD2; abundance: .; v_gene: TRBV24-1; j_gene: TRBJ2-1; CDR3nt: TGTGCCACCAGTGTAGGCGGGAGCTCCTACAATGAGCAGTTCTTC; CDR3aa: CATSVGGSSYNEQFF
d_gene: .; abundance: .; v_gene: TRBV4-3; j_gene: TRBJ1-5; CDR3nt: TGCGCCAGCAGCCAAGATCCCGGGAACTATCAGCCCCAGCATTTT; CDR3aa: CASSQDPGNYQPQHF
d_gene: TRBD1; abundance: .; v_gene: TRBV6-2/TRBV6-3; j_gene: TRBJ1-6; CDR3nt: TGTGCCAGCAGTTACCCGAGGACAGGGGTGGCTTCACCCCTCCACTTT; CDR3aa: CASSYPRTGVASPLHF
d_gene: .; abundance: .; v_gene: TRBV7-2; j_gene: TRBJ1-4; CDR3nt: TGTGCCAGCAGACTTGGACAGAATGAAAAACTGTTTTTT; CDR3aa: CASRLGQNEKLFF
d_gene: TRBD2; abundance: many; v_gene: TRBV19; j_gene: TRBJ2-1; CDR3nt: TGTGCCAGTAGTATGGCTAGCGGGGGGTACAATGAGCAGTTCTTC; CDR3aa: CASSMASGGYNEQFF
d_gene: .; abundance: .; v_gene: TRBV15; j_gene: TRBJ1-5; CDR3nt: TGTGCCACCAGCACCGCCTGGGCAGCCACCAATCAGCCCCAGCATTTT; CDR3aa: CATSTAWAATNQPQHF
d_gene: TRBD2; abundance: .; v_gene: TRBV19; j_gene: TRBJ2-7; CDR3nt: TGTGCCAGTAGGAGTTCGGGAGGGTCAGTAATCGGCGAGCAGTACTTC; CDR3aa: CASRSSGGSVIGEQYF
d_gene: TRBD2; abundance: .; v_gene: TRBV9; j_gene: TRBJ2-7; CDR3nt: TGTGCCAGCAGCTCGAGCCGACTAGCGTCCTCCTACGAGCAGTACTTC; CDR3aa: CASSSSRLASSYEQYF
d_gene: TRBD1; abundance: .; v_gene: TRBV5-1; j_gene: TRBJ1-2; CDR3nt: TGCGCCAGCAGCCCGCTCTCAGGGGGACCGAACTATGGCTACACCTTC; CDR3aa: CASSPLSGGPNYGYTF
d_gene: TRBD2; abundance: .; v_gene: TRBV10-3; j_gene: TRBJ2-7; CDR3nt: TGTGCCATCAGTGACGGCGGGAGGGCCGACGAGCAGTACTTC; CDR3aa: CAISDGGRADEQYF
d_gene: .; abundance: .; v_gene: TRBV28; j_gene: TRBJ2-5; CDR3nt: TGTGCCAGCAGTTTAGGCGGGTCCTTGACCCAGTACTTC; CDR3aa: CASSLGGSLTQYF
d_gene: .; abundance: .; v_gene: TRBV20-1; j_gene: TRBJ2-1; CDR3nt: TGCAGTGCTAGTTTACGCGGCCTTCGGGATGAGCAGTTCTTC; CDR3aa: CSASLRGLRDEQFF
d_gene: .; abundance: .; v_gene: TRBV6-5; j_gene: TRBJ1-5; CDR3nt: TGTGCCAGCAGGGTCCTACAGGAGAATCAGCCCCAGCATTTT; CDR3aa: CASRVLQENQPQHF
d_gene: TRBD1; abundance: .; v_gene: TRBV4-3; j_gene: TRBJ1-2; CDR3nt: TGCGCCAGCAGCCCCGGGACAGGGAGCGGCTACACCTTC; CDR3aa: CASSPGTGSGYTF
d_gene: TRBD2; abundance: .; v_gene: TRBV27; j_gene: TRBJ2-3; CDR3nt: TGTGCCAGCAGCCCCGGGCCTAGCGGGAGACAGTCAGATACGCAGTATTTT; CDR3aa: CASSPGPSGRQSDTQYF
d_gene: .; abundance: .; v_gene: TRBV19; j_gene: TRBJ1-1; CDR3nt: TGTGCCAGTAGTATGAACGGACAAATGGGGAACACTGAAGCTTTCTTT; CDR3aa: CASSMNGQMGNTEAFF
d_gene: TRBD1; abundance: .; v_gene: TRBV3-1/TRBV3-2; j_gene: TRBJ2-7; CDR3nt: TGTGCCAGCAGGGGGGGGACAGGGCCCTACGAGCAGTACTTC; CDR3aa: CASRGGTGPYEQYF
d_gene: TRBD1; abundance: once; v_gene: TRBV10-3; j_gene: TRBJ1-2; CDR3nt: TGTGCCATCAGTGACCCCACAGGGGGAGTGGAAGATTATGGCTACACCTTC; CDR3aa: CAISDPTGGVEDYGYTF
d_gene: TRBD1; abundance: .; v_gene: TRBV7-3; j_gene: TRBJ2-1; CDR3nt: TGTGCCAGCAGCACGGACAGGTACAATGAGCAGTTCTTC; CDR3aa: CASSTDRYNEQFF
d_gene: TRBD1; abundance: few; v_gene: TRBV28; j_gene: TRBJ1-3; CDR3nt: TGTGCCAGCAGTGCCCACTCAGGGGGCGGTGGAAACACCATATATTTT; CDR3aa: CASSAHSGGGGNTIYF
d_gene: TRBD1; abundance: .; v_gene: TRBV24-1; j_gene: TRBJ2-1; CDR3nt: TGTGCCACCAGTGAATCAGGACAGGGGGCTTACAATGAGCAGTTCTTC; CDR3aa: CATSESGQGAYNEQFF
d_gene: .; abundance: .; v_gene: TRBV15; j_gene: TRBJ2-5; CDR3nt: TGTGCCACCAGCAGAGCCGGACTCGGGGAGACCCAGTACTTC; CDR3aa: CATSRAGLGETQYF
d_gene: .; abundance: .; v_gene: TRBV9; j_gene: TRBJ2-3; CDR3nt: TGTGCCAGCAGCGCCCACAGGGCAGAAGATACGCAGTATTTT; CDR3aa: CASSAHRAEDTQYF
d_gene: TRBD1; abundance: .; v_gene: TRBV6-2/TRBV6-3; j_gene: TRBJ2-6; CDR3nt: TGTGCCAGCAGTCGTACAGGGGGAGCTGGGGCCAACGTCCTGACTTTC; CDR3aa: CASSRTGGAGANVLTF
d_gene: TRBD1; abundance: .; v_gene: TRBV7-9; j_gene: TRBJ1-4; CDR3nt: TGTGCCAGCAGCCCCCCCGGCAGGGGGGTTGAAAAACTGTTTTTT; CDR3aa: CASSPPGRGVEKLFF
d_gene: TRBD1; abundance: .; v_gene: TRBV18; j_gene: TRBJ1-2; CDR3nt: TGTGCCAGCTCATCTCGACAGGGGATATTTAATGGCTACACCTTC; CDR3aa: CASSSRQGIFNGYTF
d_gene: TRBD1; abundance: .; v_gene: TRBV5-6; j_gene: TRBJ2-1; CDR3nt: TGTGCCAGCAGCTTCGGGACAGGCAATGAGCAGTTCTTC; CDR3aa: CASSFGTGNEQFF
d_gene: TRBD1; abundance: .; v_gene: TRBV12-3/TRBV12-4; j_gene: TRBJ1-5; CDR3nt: TGTGCCAGCAGCCAGGGGGACTATCAGCCCCAGCATTTT; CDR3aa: CASSQGDYQPQHF
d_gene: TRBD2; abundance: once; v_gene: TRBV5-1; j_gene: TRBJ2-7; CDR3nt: TGCGCCAGCAGTTTCGACACTACTTTGCGGCTAGCGGGAGGGCCTCAGAACGAGCAGTACTTC; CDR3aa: CASSFDTTLRLAGGPQNEQYF
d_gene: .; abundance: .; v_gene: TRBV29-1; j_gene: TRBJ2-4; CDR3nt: TGCAGCGTTACCGGGTTCCCCCAAAACATTCAGTACTTC; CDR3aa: CSVTGFPQNIQYF
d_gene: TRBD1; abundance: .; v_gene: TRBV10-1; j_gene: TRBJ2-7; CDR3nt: TGCGCCAGCAGTAGGTATCTAATACAGGGGGCCTACGAGCAGTACTTC; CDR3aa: CASSRYLIQGAYEQYF
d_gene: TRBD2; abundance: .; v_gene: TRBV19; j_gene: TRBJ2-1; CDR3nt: TGTGCCAGTAGTGTAGCGGGAGGGAATGGTGAGCAGTTCTTC; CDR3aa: CASSVAGGNGEQFF
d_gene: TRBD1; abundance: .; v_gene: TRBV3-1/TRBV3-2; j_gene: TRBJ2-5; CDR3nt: TGTGCCAGCAGCCTGGGACAGTTCCAAGAGACCCAGTACTTC; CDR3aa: CASSLGQFQETQYF
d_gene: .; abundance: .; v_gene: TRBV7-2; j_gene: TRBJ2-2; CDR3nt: TGTGCCAGCAGCTTAGTGGGTCGGCAGGGCGTAGCCGGGGAGCTGTTTTTT; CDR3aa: CASSLVGRQGVAGELFF
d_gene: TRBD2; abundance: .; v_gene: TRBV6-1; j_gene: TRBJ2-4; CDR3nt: TGTGCCAGCAGTGTCCCCGGGACTAGCGGGAAGAAAAACATTCAGTACTTC; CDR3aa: CASSVPGTSGKKNIQYF
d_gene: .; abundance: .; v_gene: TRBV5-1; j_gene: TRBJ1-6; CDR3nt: TGCGCCTCGTCGGAAGGGGCAAGGGGGAATAATTCACCCCTCCACTTT; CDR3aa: CASSEGARGNNSPLHF
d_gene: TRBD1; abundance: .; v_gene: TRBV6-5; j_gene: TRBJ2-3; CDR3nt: TGTGCCTCCCGGCGGACAGGGAGTACAGATACGCAGTATTTT; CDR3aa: CASRRTGSTDTQYF
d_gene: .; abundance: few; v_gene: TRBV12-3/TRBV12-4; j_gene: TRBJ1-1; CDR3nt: TGTGCCAGCAGGCTCCAGGGATCTGGGGAAGCTTTCTTT; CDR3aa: CASRLQGSGEAFF
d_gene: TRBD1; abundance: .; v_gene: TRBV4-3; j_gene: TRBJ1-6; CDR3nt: TGCGCCAGCAGCCAGGATAACAGGGGTTCACCCCTCCACTTT; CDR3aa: CASSQDNRGSPLHF